Sequencing of this T cell receptor beta chain was carried out in a study of T cell changes during pregnancy in multiple sclerosis. This CDR3 region has 16 residues. The V segment lost 4 bases and the J segment 3 bases; nucleotides outside the gene matches: 10. The germline gives CDR1 MNHEY, CDR2 SVGAGI. Assay used: immunoSEQ multiplex PCR; TCRdb lists only in-frame clones, some missing. The sample lists tens of thousands of clones; roughly nine tenths were seen once. Sequencing used CD4+ T cells from peripheral blood mononuclear cells, obtained in the third trimester of pregnancy. The receptor's source is a female donor with multiple sclerosis, enrolled in a pregnancy study. J is TRBJ2-5 and V is TRBV6-5, with 8 positions matching TRBD2. The CDR3 DNA reads as TGTGCCAGCAGTTGGGGTAGCGGGGCGGGGGAAGAGACCCAGTACTTC. Protein product: CASSWGSGAGEETQYF.